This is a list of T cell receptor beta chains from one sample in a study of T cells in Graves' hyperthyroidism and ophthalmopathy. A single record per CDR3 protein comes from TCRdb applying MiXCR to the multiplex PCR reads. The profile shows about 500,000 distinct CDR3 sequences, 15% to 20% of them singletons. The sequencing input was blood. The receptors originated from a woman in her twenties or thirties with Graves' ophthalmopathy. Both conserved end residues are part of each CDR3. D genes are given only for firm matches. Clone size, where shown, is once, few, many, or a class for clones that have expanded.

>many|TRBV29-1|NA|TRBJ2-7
CSVEDGQIYEQYF
TGCAGCGTTGAAGATGGTCAAATCTACGAGCAGTACTTC
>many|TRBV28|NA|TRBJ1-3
CASSFLRGAGNTIYF
TGTGCCAGCAGTTTTTTGAGGGGAGCTGGAAACACCATATATTTT
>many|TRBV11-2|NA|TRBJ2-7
CASSFWNLGSSYEQYF
TGTGCCAGCAGCTTTTGGAATCTAGGGAGTTCCTACGAGCAGTACTTC
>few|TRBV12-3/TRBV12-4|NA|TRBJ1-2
CASSLAGPLGSYTF
TGTGCCAGCAGTTTAGCAGGGCCCTTGGGAAGCTACACCTTC
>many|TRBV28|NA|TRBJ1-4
CASMGRNEKLFF
TGTGCCAGCATGGGCCGTAATGAAAAACTGTTTTTT
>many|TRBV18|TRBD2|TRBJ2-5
CASSPGLADYKKETQYF
TGTGCCAGCTCACCGGGACTAGCGGATTACAAAAAAGAGACCCAGTACTTC
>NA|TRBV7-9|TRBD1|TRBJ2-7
CASSLPDRDLYEQYF
TGTGCCAGCAGCTTACCCGACAGGGACCTCTACGAGCAGTACTTC
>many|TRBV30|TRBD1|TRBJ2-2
CALRTGPNTGELFF
TGTGCCTTACGGACAGGTCCGAACACCGGGGAGCTGTTTTTT
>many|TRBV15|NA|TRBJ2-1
CATSRDVGSYNEQFF
TGTGCCACCAGCAGAGATGTCGGCTCCTACAATGAGCAGTTCTTC
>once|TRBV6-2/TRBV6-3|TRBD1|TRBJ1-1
CASSPPGQGNTEAFF
TGTGCCAGCAGTCCACCGGGACAGGGGAACACTGAAGCTTTCTTT
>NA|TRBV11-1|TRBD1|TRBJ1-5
CASSLDRGLWNQPQHF
TGTGCCAGCAGCTTGGACAGGGGCTTGTGGAATCAGCCCCAGCATTTT
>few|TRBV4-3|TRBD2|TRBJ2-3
CASSPVPGGRTDTQYF
TGCGCCAGCAGCCCGGTCCCGGGGGGGAGGACAGATACGCAGTATTTT
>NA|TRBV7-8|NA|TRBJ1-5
CASSLDRGPQHF
TGTGCCAGCAGTTTGGACCGGGGACCCCAGCATTTT
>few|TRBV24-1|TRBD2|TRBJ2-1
CASEGLAGRGEQFF
TGTGCCTCCGAGGGACTAGCGGGACGGGGTGAGCAGTTCTTC
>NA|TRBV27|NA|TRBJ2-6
CASSHPSGANVLTF
TGTGCCAGCAGTCACCCCTCTGGGGCCAACGTCCTGACTTTC